The sample holds one count of the clone carrying this T cell receptor (beta chain). As yet, its antigen is unknown. This specimen comes from a study of blood T cells in healthy people across ages. Notes on the study in general: TCR beta diversity, measured per million T cells, fell in a roughly linear way with age.

Germline CDR1 SEHNR, CDR2 FQNEAQ (reference sequence). J lost 5 bases, V lost 5 bases, and 10 bases had no gene match. The CDR3 is 15 residues long. Extraction yielded at least 5.5 micrograms of total RNA per sample. The use of a sample-barcoded 5' primer and a J-beta primer mix characterized a second PCR of about 6 to 11 cycles. Each CDR3 protein gets one entry after TCRdb re-called the 5' RACE reads with MiXCR. The data contain 1.5 million or so distinct CDR3 sequences, around 39% of them seen just once; the ten biggest clones take up 7.9%. The gene calls are TRBV7-9 and TRBJ2-5, with 8 bases matching TRBD1. The sample was blood. The receptor was isolated from a woman under 30 in good health. CDR3 residues: CASSPPDRVVETQYF. CDR3 nucleotides: TGTGCCAGCAGCCCGCCGGACAGGGTGGTTGAGACCCAGTACTTC.